This record covers a single T cell receptor beta chain. The antigen is not known. The data derive from a study of OX40 agonist ivuxolimab in advanced cancers. Study summary: Anti-PD-1, anti-PD-L1 or anti-CTLA-4 therapy given earlier was allowed, and 35% to 50% had some. There were three patients with partial responses, one having hepatocellular carcinoma and two cutaneous melanoma. Findings of the study overall: Dose levels from 0.1 to 3.0 mg/kg saw CD4+ and CD8+ blood T cells expand clonally by week 6.

Libraries were prepared by immunoSEQ multiplex PCR; TCRdb keeps only in-frame clonotypes and omits some of them. The sample records some 60,000 clones, just over 90% being singletons. This CDR3 region has 11 residues. V lost 8 bases and J lost 1, with 3 bases in between. The germline CDR1 and CDR2 sequences are SNHLY and FYNNEI. The sequence was collected from an adult with an advanced solid tumor such as melanoma, head and neck, liver or kidney cancer. This specimen was CD4+ or CD8+ T cells sorted from blood, taken in a trial of the OX40 agonist ivuxolimab. The chain carries TRBV2 and TRBJ1-3, with D unclear. The CDR3 coding sequence is TGTGCCAGCTCATCTGGAAACACCATATATTTT. Encoded protein: CASSSGNTIYF.